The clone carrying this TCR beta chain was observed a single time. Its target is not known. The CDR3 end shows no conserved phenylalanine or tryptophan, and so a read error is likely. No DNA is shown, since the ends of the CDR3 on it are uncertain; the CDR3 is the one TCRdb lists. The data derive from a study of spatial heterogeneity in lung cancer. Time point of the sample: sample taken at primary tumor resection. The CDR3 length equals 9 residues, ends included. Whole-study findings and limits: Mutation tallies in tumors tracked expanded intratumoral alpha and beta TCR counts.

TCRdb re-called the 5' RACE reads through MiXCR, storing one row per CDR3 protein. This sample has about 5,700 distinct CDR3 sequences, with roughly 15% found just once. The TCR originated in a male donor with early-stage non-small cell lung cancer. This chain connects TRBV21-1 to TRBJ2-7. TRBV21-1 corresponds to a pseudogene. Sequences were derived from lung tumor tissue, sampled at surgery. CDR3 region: CASSKRRED.